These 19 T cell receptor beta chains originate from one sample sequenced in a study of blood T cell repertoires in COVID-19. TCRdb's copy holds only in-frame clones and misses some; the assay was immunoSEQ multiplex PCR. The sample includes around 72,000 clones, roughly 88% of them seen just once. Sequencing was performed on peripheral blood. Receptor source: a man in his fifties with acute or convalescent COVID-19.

CDR3 region: CAFDFRDRGNHSNQPQHF. CDR3 nucleotides: TGTGCCTTCGACTTTAGGGACAGGGGGAACCATAGCAATCAGCCCCAGCATTTT. The chain links TRBV10-3 to TRBJ1-5, with 11 bases that match TRBD1. From germline, CDR1 is ENHRY and CDR2 SYGVKD. The CDR3 consists of 18 residues. Losses at the gene ends were 11 bases for V and 0 bases for J; bases not matched to a gene: 15.

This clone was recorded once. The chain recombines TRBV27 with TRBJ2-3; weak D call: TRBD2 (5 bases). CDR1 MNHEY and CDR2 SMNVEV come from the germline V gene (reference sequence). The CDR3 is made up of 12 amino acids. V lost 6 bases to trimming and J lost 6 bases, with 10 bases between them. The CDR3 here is CASSLTGDTQYF. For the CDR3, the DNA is TGTGCCAGCAGCTTGACGGGGGATACGCAGTATTTT.

CDR3 coding DNA: TGTGCCAGCAGCTCTACAGGTTATGGCTACACCTTC. This sequence encodes CASSSTGYGYTF. The rearrangement links TRBV7-2 to TRBJ1-2, with a weak D call TRBD1 (5 bases). Looked up from germline, CDR1 is SGHTA and CDR2 is FQGNSA. This CDR3 region has 12 residues. V was clipped by 4 bases and J by 5 bases, with 8 bases between them.

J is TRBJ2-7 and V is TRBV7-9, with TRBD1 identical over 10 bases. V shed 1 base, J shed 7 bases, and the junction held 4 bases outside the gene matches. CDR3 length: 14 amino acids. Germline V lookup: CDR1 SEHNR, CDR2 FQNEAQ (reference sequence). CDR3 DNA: TGTGCCAGCAGCTTAGGACAGGGGGCGGGGGAGCAGTACTTC. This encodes CASSLGQGAGEQYF.

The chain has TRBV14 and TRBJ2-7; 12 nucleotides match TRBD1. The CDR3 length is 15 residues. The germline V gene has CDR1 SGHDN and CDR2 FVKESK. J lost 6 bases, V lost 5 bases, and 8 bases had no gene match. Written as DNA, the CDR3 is TGTGCCAGCAGCACACAGGGACAGGGGGCTCCCGAGCAGTACTTC. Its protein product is CASSTQGQGAPEQYF.

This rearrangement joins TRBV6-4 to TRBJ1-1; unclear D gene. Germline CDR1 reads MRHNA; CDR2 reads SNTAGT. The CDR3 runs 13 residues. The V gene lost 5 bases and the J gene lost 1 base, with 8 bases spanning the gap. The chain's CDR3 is CASSLQENTEAFF. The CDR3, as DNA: TGTGCCAGCAGTCTTCAGGAGAACACTGAAGCTTTCTTT.

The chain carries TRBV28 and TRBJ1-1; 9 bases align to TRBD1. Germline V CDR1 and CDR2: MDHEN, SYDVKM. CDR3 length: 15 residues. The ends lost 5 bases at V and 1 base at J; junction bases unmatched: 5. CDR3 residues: CASSLSTGGNTEAFF. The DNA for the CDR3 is TGTGCCAGCAGTCTATCGACAGGGGGGAACACTGAAGCTTTCTTT.

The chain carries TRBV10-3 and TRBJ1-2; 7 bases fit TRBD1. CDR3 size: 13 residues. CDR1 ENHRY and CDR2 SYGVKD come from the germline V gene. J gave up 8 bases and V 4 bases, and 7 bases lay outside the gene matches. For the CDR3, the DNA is TGTGCCATCAGTGTGGGGGACAGTCAGGGCTACACCTTC. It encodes CAISVGDSQGYTF.

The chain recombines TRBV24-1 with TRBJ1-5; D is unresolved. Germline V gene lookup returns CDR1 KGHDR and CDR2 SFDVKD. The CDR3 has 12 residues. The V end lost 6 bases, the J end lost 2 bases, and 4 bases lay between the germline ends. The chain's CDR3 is CATSSGNQPQHF. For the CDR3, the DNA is TGTGCCACCAGTTCAGGCAATCAGCCCCAGCATTTT.

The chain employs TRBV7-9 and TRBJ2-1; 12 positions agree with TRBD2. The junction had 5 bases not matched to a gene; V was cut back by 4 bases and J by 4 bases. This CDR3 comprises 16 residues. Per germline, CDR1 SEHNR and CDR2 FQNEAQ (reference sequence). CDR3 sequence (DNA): TGTGCCAGCAGCTCCCAGACTAGCGGGGGATACAATGAGCAGTTCTTC. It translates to CASSSQTSGGYNEQFF.

The CDR3 reads CASSEARQGRGYTF. The CDR3 DNA reads as TGTGCCAGCAGTGAAGCGCGACAGGGGAGAGGCTACACCTTC. The chain is built from TRBV2 and TRBJ1-2; TRBD1 matches 8 bases. There are 14 residues in the CDR3. Trimming cost V 0 bases and J 8 bases; bases outside gene matches: 5. CDR1 is SNHLY, CDR2 FYNNEI, per germline.

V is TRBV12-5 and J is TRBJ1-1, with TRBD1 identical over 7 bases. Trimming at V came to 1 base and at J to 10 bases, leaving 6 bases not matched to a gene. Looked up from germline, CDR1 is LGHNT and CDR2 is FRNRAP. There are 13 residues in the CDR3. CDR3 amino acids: CASGLALDRVAFF. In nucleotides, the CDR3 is TGTGCTAGTGGTTTGGCACTTGACAGGGTAGCTTTCTTT.

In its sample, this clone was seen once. The CDR3 loop reads CASSIVPEPKNIQYF. In DNA form, the CDR3 reads TGTGCCAGTAGTATAGTACCAGAACCCAAAAACATTCAGTACTTC. The V call is TRBV19, the J call TRBJ2-4, with D uncertain. The CDR3 contains 15 residues. Trimming shortened V by 1 base and J by 2 bases, and 9 bases separated the two germline ends. The V gene's germline CDR1 is LNHDA and CDR2 SQIVND (reference sequence).

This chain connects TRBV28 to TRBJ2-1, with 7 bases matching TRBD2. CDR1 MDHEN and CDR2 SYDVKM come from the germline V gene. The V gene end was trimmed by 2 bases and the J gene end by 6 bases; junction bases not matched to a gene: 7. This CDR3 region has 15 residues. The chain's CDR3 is CASSLGGSQANEQFF. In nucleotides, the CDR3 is TGTGCCAGCAGTTTAGGCGGGAGCCAAGCCAATGAGCAGTTCTTC.

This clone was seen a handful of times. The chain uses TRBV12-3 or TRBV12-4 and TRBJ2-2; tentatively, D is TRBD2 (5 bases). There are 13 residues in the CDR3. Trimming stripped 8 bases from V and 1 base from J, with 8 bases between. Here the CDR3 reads CASVRVNTGELFF. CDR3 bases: TGTGCCAGCGTGAGGGTGAACACCGGGGAGCTGTTTTTT.

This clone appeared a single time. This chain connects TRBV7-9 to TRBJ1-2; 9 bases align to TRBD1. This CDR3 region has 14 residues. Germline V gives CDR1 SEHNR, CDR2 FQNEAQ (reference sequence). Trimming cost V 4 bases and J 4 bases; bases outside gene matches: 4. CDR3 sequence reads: CASSYGQGIYGYTF. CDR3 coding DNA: TGTGCCAGCAGCTATGGACAGGGGATCTATGGCTACACCTTC.

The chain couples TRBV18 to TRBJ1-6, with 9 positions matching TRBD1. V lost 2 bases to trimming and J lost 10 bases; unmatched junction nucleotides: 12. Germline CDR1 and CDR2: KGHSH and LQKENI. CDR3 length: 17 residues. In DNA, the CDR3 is TGTGCCAGCTCACCAAAAACGTTCTCGGGACAGGGCTCACCCCTCCACTTT. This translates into CASSPKTFSGQGSPLHF.

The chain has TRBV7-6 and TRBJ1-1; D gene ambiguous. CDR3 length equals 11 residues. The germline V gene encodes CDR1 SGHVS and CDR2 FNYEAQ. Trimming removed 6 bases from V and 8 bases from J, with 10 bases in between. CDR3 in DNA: TGTGCCAGCAGTTCCAGCGAGGAAGCTTTCTTT. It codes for CASSSSEEAFF.

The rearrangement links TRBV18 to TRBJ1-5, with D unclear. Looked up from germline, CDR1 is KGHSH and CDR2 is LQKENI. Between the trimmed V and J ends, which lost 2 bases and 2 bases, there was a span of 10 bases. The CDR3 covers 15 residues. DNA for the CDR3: TGTGCCAGCTCACCAGGCGGGGAGGGCAATCAGCCCCAGCATTTT. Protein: CASSPGGEGNQPQHF.